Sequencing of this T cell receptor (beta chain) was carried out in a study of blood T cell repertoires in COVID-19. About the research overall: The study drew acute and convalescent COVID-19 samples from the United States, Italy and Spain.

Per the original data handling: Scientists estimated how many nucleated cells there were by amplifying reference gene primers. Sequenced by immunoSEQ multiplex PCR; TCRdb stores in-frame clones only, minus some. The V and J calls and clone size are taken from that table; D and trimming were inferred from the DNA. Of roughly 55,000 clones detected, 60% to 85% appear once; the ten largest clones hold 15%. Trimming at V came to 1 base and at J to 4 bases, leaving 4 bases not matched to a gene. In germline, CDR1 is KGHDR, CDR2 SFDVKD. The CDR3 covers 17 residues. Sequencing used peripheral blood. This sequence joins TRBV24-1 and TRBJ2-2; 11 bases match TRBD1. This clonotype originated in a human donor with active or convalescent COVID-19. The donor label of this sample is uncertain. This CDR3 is CATSDFGQGATTGELFF. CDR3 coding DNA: TGTGCCACCAGTGATTTCGGACAGGGGGCGACCACCGGGGAGCTGTTTTTT.